This TCR beta chain is from a study of blood T cell repertoires in COVID-19 (dated by TCRdb to 2018 to 2021). Regarding the research as a whole: Samples from collaborators originated in the United States, Italy and Spain and spanned both the acute and convalescent phases of COVID-19. The material from the prospective study consisted of cDNA or gDNA derived from T cells, B-cell-depleted T cells, or PBMCs. The dataset comprised deeply sampled blood TCRbeta repertoires from subjects exposed to, actively infected with, or recovered from COVID-19. The repertoires were released in a freely available public database meant as a resource for research on the immune response to SARS-CoV-2. Samples came from the ongoing ImmuneRACE study (first 160 participants) plus 1,254 subjects from 6 global collaborators. The sample metadata nearly always contained a de-identified subject ID, COVID-19 status, age in years and sex. Where available, HLA class I and class II types were obtained from metadata supplied by the sample provider rather than from assay-based typing. Beyond this particular receptor, the publication reports: How much clinical and demographic metadata was included differed by source and by participant, and the metadata was provided uncurated.

TCRbeta CDR3 regions were amplified from genomic DNA using the immunoSEQ Assay, a bias-controlled multiplex PCR. In the authors' own workflow: The number of nucleated cells in each sample was estimated by amplification of reference gene primers within the assay. Sequence reads were collapsed and filtered to measure the absolute abundance of every unique TCRbeta CDR3 rearrangement. For each sample, productive Simpson clonality was calculated as the square root of Simpson's diversity index over productive rearrangements. The table comes from immuneACCESS by way of TCRdb, which keeps in-frame sequences with V and J called. Part of the clones is missing from these tables; in studies checked, under half for an unresolved V gene and the rest for unknown reasons. D and trimming were read from the DNA, whereas the V and J calls and clone size are those reported in that table. Across this sample there are 200,000 or so clones, with approximately 80% seen only once. 15% to 20% of the sample is held by the ten biggest clonotypes.

With regard to this clone: There is no known antigen for this receptor. No much larger clone is present one base from it, and per-base qualities are unavailable.

Collaborating institutions collected whole blood in K2EDTA tubes following their own protocols. Collaborator samples were shipped for TCRbeta analysis as frozen whole blood, isolated PBMCs, or DNA extracted from either sample type. CDR1 LNHNV and CDR2 YYDKDF are derived from the germline V gene (reference sequence). V is pared back by 2 bases and J by 1 base, with 12 bases lying between the germline termini. The CDR3, cysteine through phenylalanine, is 17 amino acids long. CDR3 DNA only is kept here, 51 bases in frame from base 1. Sequenced input: peripheral blood. This receptor was identified in a human donor in a cohort sampled during active COVID-19. In this chain, TRBV15 is recombined with TRBJ2-6, and the D gene may be TRBD1, 6 bases matching. The CDR3: CATSRPSQGSGANVLTF. The bases are TGTGCCACCAGCAGACCTTCTCAGGGGTCTGGGGCCAACGTCCTGACTTTC.